The rows below give T cell receptor beta chains drawn from one sample of a study of PD-L1 blockade in urothelial cancer. The method was immunoSEQ multiplex PCR; TCRdb's version includes in-frame clones alone and lacks a portion of them. Counted here are about 29,000 clones, about 87% occurring once; the ten biggest clones make up 1.8%. This material consisted of PBMCs, taken around atezolizumab (anti-PD-L1) treatment. The receptors were gathered from a man aged 50-59 years with urothelial cancer. The CDR3 runs from the conserved cysteine through the conserved F or W. D genes are given only for firm matches. Clone size appears in some rows only: once, few, many, or a class for an expanded clone.

clone size,D gene,J gene,V gene,CDR3 DNA,CDR3 protein
.,TRBD2,TRBJ2-7,TRBV7-2,TGTGCCAGCAGCCGATCCGGGACTAACTACGAGCAGTACTTC,CASSRSGTNYEQYF
few,TRBD2,TRBJ2-7,TRBV6-5,TGTGCCAGCAGTTACCCAGGGCTGGGGCGGGAGGAGCAGTACTTC,CASSYPGLGREEQYF
.,.,TRBJ2-7,TRBV25-1,TGTGCCAGCAGTGCCCGTAACAGGGTCTCGTACGAGCAGTACTTC,CASSARNRVSYEQYF
.,TRBD1,TRBJ2-7,TRBV30,TGTGCCTGGAGAGCCAGACAGGGAATAAACGAGCAGTACTTC,CAWRARQGINEQYF
.,.,TRBJ2-3,TRBV6-1,TGTGCCAGCAGTGAATCCCCCGCGGCGGCCACCGGCACAGATACGCAGTATTTT,CASSESPAAATGTDTQYF
.,.,TRBJ2-2,TRBV27,TGTGCCAGCAGTTTAGAGAGGACAGTCGGGTACGGGGAGCTGTTTTTT,CASSLERTVGYGELFF
.,.,TRBJ1-2,TRBV30,TGTGCCTGGAGTGTTGGGAGTCTCAGTTATGGCTACACCTTC,CAWSVGSLSYGYTF
.,.,TRBJ1-5,TRBV29-1,TGCAGCGTTCTTTCCAGTAGCAATCAGCCCCAGCATTTT,CSVLSSSNQPQHF
.,TRBD2,TRBJ2-1,TRBV7-8,TGTGCCAGCAGCCGACGGACTAGCGGGACTACTCACTCTGCCTACAATGAGCAGTTCTTC,CASSRRTSGTTHSAYNEQFF
.,.,TRBJ1-1,TRBV28,TGTGCCAGCAGTTCGCGGGCAAGGAACACTGAAGCTTTCTTT,CASSSRARNTEAFF
.,TRBD1,TRBJ1-5,TRBV30,TGTGCCTGGAGTGTAAACAGGGGGCCGGCTAGCAATCAGCCCCAGCATTTT,CAWSVNRGPASNQPQHF
.,.,TRBJ2-7,TRBV2,TGTGCCAGCAGGCCCCAGTCGGGAAACGAGCAGTACTTC,CASRPQSGNEQYF
.,.,TRBJ2-7,TRBV7-9,TGTGCCAGCAGCTTAGGGGTCGCGGGATGGGCTCGCGAGCAGTACTTC,CASSLGVAGWAREQYF
.,TRBD1,TRBJ2-7,TRBV7-2,TGTGCCAGCAGCCAGAATTTAAAGGTGACAGGGGGGCCCGAGCAGTACTTC,CASSQNLKVTGGPEQYF
.,TRBD1,TRBJ1-3,TRBV7-2,TGTGCCAGCAGGAGGCCAGGGGGGACTGGAAACACCATATATTTT,CASRRPGGTGNTIYF
.,TRBD2,TRBJ2-7,TRBV7-9,TGTGCCAGCAGCTTAGAACAAAGCGGGAGGTACGAGCAGTACTTC,CASSLEQSGRYEQYF
.,.,TRBJ1-1,TRBV2,TGTGCCAGCACCGTGGGCAGCATTGAAGCTTTCTTT,CASTVGSIEAFF
once,TRBD1,TRBJ2-6,TRBV27,TGTGCCAGCAGTTTAGGGGACAGGGGGCCGGGGGCCAACGTCCTGACTTTC,CASSLGDRGPGANVLTF
.,TRBD1,TRBJ1-1,TRBV29-1,TGCAGCGCTGCGGGACAGAACTCAAACACTGAAGCTTTCTTT,CSAAGQNSNTEAFF
once,TRBD1,TRBJ2-2,TRBV23-1,TGCGCCAGCAGTCCTGGGACAGGGAACACCGGGGAGCTGTTTTTT,CASSPGTGNTGELFF